These T cell receptor beta chains were read from a single sample in a study of circulating CD8 cells and anti-PD-1 response in melanoma. TCRdb independently ran MiXCR on the reads; one entry per CDR3 protein. The sample lists more than 450 distinct CDR3 sequences, 7.6% occurring once. This material consisted of CD8+ T cells from PBMCs, taken at baseline or after one month of anti-PD-1 therapy (not recorded which). The receptors were gathered from a human donor with melanoma. The CDR3 runs from the conserved cysteine through the conserved F or W. Fields, in order: J gene, V gene, D gene, clone size, CDR3 DNA, CDR3 protein. A D gene is named only where the DNA matches it firmly. Not all rows give a size; the values are once, few, many and, for expanded clones, a class.

>TRBJ1-1|TRBV19|TRBD1|medium-sized
TGTGCCAGTATCCGGGACAGCAGGACTGAAGCTTTCTTT
CASIRDSRTEAFF
>TRBJ2-1|TRBV19|TRBD2|medium-sized
TGTGCCAGTAGTCCATCAAGCGGGGGGGTATTGAATGAGCAGTTCTTC
CASSPSSGGVLNEQFF
>TRBJ2-1|TRBV20-1|TRBD2|medium-sized
TGCAGTGCTAGAGGTCTAGCGGGGGCTAGCTCCTACAATGAGCAGTTCTTC
CSARGLAGASSYNEQFF
>TRBJ1-5|TRBV19|-|-
TGTGCCGGTATGGCAGGAGACAATCAGCCCCAGCATTTT
CAGMAGDNQPQHF
>TRBJ2-1|TRBV20-1|-|large
TGCAGTGCTAGAGAGGGAGCGGCTGAGCAGTTCTTC
CSAREGAAEQFF
>TRBJ2-1|TRBV20-1|TRBD2|large
TGCAGTGCCCACCGGACTAGCGGCGGGAATGAGCAGTTCTTC
CSAHRTSGGNEQFF
>TRBJ2-7|TRBV29-1|TRBD2|large
TGCAGCGGGGGGGGTGTGAGCGAGCAGTACTTC
CSGGGVSEQYF
>TRBJ2-1|TRBV19|-|large
TGTGCCAGTAGTATAGGGGCGGGACACTACAATGAGCAGTTCTTC
CASSIGAGHYNEQFF
>TRBJ2-7|TRBV5-5|-|large
TGTGCCAGCAGCTTGGAAAGAAGGGCGGACGAGCAGTACTTC
CASSLERRADEQYF
>TRBJ2-2|TRBV19|-|medium-sized
TGTGCCAGCAGCATCTCGGGCACCGGGGAGCTGTTTTTT
CASSISGTGELFF
>TRBJ2-7|TRBV6-1|-|large
TGTGCCAGCAGTGAGGACGGCCTGTGGACCGAGCAGTACTTC
CASSEDGLWTEQYF
>TRBJ2-3|TRBV12-5|-|large
TGTGCTAGTGGTTTGCCCCCCGACAATACGCAGTATTTT
CASGLPPDNTQYF
>TRBJ2-3|TRBV29-1|TRBD2|large
TGCAGCGTTGAAACTAGCGGGGGGGCTAGCACAGATACGCAGTATTTT
CSVETSGGASTDTQYF
>TRBJ2-7|TRBV7-9|TRBD1|large
TGTGCCAGCAGAAGCGGACAGGGCGGGGAGCAGTACTTC
CASRSGQGGEQYF
>TRBJ2-7|TRBV19|-|large
TGTGCCAGTACCCCTGACGGGGAGTCCTACGAGCAGTACTTC
CASTPDGESYEQYF
>TRBJ2-3|TRBV19|-|large
TGTGCCAGTAGTATCATCCCCAAGAACCTCGATACGCAGTATTTT
CASSIIPKNLDTQYF
>TRBJ1-2|TRBV27|-|medium-sized
TGTGCCAGCAGTTTATCGGCGGGGGCCTACTATGGCTACACCTTC
CASSLSAGAYYGYTF
>TRBJ1-2|TRBV29-1|-|medium-sized
TGCAGCGTTGACGTGACTTTGGGAGCTAACTATGGCTACACCTTC
CSVDVTLGANYGYTF
>TRBJ2-5|TRBV29-1|TRBD2|large
TGCAGCCCAAGGAAGGCCAGCGGGGAGCACCAAGAGACCCAGTACTTC
CSPRKASGEHQETQYF
>TRBJ2-7|TRBV4-2|-|medium-sized
TGTGCCAGCAGCGGGGGATCCTACGAGCAGTACTTC
CASSGGSYEQYF
>TRBJ2-1|TRBV19|-|large
TGTGCCAGTAGTATTGGGAGGTACAATGAGCAGTTCTTC
CASSIGRYNEQFF
>TRBJ2-7|TRBV2|-|large
TGTGCCAGCAGTGAGACAGCCGAGCAGTACTTC
CASSETAEQYF
>TRBJ2-5|TRBV29-1|-|medium-sized
TGCAGCGTTGAAGATGGGGGGTCGGAGACCCAGTACTTC
CSVEDGGSETQYF
>TRBJ2-6|TRBV19|-|-
TGTGCCAGTACATTGGTAGGGGGTGGGGCCAACGTCCTGACTTTC
CASTLVGGGANVLTF
>TRBJ2-3|TRBV2|-|large
TGTGCCAGCAGTGAATGGAGCACAGATACGCAGTATTTT
CASSEWSTDTQYF
>TRBJ2-3|TRBV5-6|TRBD2|medium-sized
TGTGCCAGCAGCTTGTCCCGGGGACTAGCGGGCACAGATACGCAGTATTTT
CASSLSRGLAGTDTQYF
>TRBJ2-1|TRBV18|-|large
TGTGCCAGCTCCCCGGTGGGTAATTCGGAGCAGTTCTTC
CASSPVGNSEQFF
>TRBJ2-1|TRBV29-1|-|large
TGCAGCGTCTCAACCTCGGGGGGCACTTGGAATGAGCAGTTCTTC
CSVSTSGGTWNEQFF
>TRBJ1-1|TRBV20-1|-|medium-sized
TGCAGTGCTAGAGCCTTGGACAGACAGAACACTGAAGCTTTCTTT
CSARALDRQNTEAFF
>TRBJ1-3|TRBV14|-|once
TGTGCCAGCAGCCCCCGACGCGCGTGGGGAAACGCCATATATTTT
CASSPRRAWGNAIYF
>TRBJ2-3|TRBV29-1|-|large
TGCAGCGTGCTATGGGGCGGCACAGATACGCAGTATTTT
CSVLWGGTDTQYF
>TRBJ2-6|TRBV29-1|TRBD1|large
TGCAGCGCCACAGGGACAGCGAGCTCTGGGGCCAACGTCCTGACTTTC
CSATGTASSGANVLTF
>TRBJ1-1|TRBV19|-|large
TGTGCCAGTAGCCAATGGGGGGCCGGCACTGAAGCTTTCTTT
CASSQWGAGTEAFF
>TRBJ1-2|TRBV2|-|-
TGTGCCAGCAGGTCCGGGGGGGGCCGCTATGGCTACACCTTC
CASRSGGGRYGYTF
>TRBJ1-2|TRBV29-1|-|large
TGCAGCGTTGAGGCCTTTGGAGGGACTAACTATGGCTACACCTTC
CSVEAFGGTNYGYTF
>TRBJ2-7|TRBV11-2|-|once
TGTGCCAGCAGCTTAGATGACTACGAGCAGTACTTC
CASSLDDYEQYF
>TRBJ2-3|TRBV14|-|medium-sized
TGTGCCAGCAGCCAAGATCTATCGGGGGGCTACACAGATACGCAGTATTTT
CASSQDLSGGYTDTQYF
>TRBJ2-1|TRBV19|-|large
TGTGGGTCTCGGTCCCCTCTCTACAATGAGCAGTTCTTC
CGSRSPLYNEQFF
>TRBJ2-7|TRBV7-3|-|large
TGTGCCAGCAGCTTAGACAGCTTCGCCAACGAGCAGTACTTC
CASSLDSFANEQYF
>TRBJ2-5|TRBV28|-|large
TGTGCCAGCAGTGAAAGGGAGACCCAGTACTTC
CASSERETQYF
>TRBJ2-1|TRBV11-3|-|large
TGTGCCAGCAGCCCCCAGGGGGGAGCCTACAATGAGCAGTTCTTC
CASSPQGGAYNEQFF
>TRBJ2-1|TRBV3-1|-|large
TGTGCCAGCAGGCCATCCGGGAGCTCCTACAATGAGCAGTTCTTC
CASRPSGSSYNEQFF
>TRBJ1-5|TRBV19|TRBD1|-
TGTGCCGGTAGTATCCGACAGGGTAACAATCAGCCCCAGCATTTT
CAGSIRQGNNQPQHF
>TRBJ2-7|TRBV19|TRBD2|large
TGTGCCAGTAGTGTCACTAGCGGGGGGTTTAACGAGCAGTACTTC
CASSVTSGGFNEQYF
>TRBJ2-1|TRBV3-1|TRBD2|large
TGTGCCAGCAGCCGCGCGGGGGTCTCCTACAATGAGCAGTTCTTC
CASSRAGVSYNEQFF
>TRBJ2-7|TRBV28|TRBD1|-
TGTGCCAGCAGCCCCGGGACAGCCCACTACGAGCAGTACTTC
CASSPGTAHYEQYF
>TRBJ2-4|TRBV7-9|-|large
TGTGCCAGCAGCTTAGCTGGGGACCGAGGCATTCAGTACTTC
CASSLAGDRGIQYF
>TRBJ2-3|TRBV12-3/TRBV12-4|-|-
TGTGCCAGCAGTTTCGGGCCAGATACGCAGTATTTT
CASSFGPDTQYF
>TRBJ1-1|TRBV7-2|-|large
TGTGCCAGCCGCGGGGGGCAAGGTACTGAAGCTTTCTTT
CASRGGQGTEAFF
>TRBJ2-1|TRBV19|TRBD2|medium-sized
TGTGCCAGTAGTAGGACTAGCGGGGGGGCCGAGGAGCAGTTCTTC
CASSRTSGGAEEQFF
>TRBJ2-1|TRBV19|-|medium-sized
TGTGCCAGTAGTCGCCGCAGCTCCTACAATGAGCAGTTCTTC
CASSRRSSYNEQFF
>TRBJ2-3|TRBV7-3|TRBD2|large
TGTGCCAGCAGCGAGGGCGGGGGAACAGATACGCAGTATTTT
CASSEGGGTDTQYF
>TRBJ1-2|TRBV3-1|-|-
TGTGCCAGCAGCCAAACAGGGATACTTAACTATGGCGACACCTTC
CASSQTGILNYGDTF
>TRBJ2-1|TRBV2|-|medium-sized
TGTGCCAGCAGTGAGAGGTCGTGGTCCTACAATGAGCAGTTCTTC
CASSERSWSYNEQFF
>TRBJ1-5|TRBV2|-|medium-sized
TGTGCCAGCAGCTACAGGGATCAGCCCCAGCATTTT
CASSYRDQPQHF
>TRBJ1-5|TRBV30|-|large
TGTGCCTGGAGTGCCGGGGATAATCAGCCCCAGCATTTT
CAWSAGDNQPQHF
>TRBJ2-1|TRBV29-1|TRBD1|large
TGCAGCGTGAGGACAGGGGTTAGAGATGAGCAGTTCTTC
CSVRTGVRDEQFF